Reported below is one T cell receptor (beta chain). Its antigen is as yet unknown. This entry comes from a study of OX40 agonist ivuxolimab in advanced cancers. Turning to the study itself: Ivuxolimab, an antibody that agonizes OX40 (CD134), was administered to the patients. One hepatocellular carcinoma and two cutaneous melanoma patients partially responded.

The CDR3 contains 16 residues. The V and J ends lost 2 bases and 1 base, in that order; junction bases with no gene match: 1. Germline assignment: CDR1 MNHNY and CDR2 SVGAGI (reference sequence). Notes on the study in general: At 0.1 to 3.0 mg/kg, clonal expansion of CD4+ and CD8+ blood T cells had occurred by week 6.

The sampling schedule covered blood at baseline, cycle 4 day 1, and cycle 7 day 1. This table comes from immunoSEQ multiplex PCR, and its TCRdb copy is limited to in-frame clones, with some not included. This sample yields 86,000 or so clones, of which almost 95% are seen a single time; 2.8% belongs to the top ten. The chain uses TRBV6-6 and TRBJ2-1; 11 nucleotides align to TRBD2. The sequencing used CD4+ or CD8+ T cells sorted from blood, collected in a trial of the OX40 agonist ivuxolimab. The sequence was obtained from an adult with an advanced solid tumor such as melanoma, head and neck, liver or kidney cancer. The CDR3 coding sequence is TGTGCCAGCAGTTACGGGACTAGCGGTTCCTACAATGAGCAGTTCTTC. Amino acids: CASSYGTSGSYNEQFF.